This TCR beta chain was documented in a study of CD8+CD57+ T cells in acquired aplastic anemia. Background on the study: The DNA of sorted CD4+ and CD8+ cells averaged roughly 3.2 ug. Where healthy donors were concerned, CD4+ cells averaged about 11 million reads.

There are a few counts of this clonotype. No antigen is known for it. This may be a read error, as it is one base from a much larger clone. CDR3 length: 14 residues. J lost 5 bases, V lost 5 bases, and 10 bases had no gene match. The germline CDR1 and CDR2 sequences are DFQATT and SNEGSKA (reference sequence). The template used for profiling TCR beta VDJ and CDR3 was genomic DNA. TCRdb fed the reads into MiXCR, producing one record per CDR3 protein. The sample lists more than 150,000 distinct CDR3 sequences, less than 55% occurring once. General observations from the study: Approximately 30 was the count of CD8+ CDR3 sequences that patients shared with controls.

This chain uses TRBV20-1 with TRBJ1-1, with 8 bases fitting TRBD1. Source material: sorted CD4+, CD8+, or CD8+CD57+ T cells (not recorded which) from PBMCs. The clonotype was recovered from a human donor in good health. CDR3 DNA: TGCAGTGCTTTGACAGGGGTCGCCAGGACTGAAGCTTTCTTT. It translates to CSALTGVARTEAFF.